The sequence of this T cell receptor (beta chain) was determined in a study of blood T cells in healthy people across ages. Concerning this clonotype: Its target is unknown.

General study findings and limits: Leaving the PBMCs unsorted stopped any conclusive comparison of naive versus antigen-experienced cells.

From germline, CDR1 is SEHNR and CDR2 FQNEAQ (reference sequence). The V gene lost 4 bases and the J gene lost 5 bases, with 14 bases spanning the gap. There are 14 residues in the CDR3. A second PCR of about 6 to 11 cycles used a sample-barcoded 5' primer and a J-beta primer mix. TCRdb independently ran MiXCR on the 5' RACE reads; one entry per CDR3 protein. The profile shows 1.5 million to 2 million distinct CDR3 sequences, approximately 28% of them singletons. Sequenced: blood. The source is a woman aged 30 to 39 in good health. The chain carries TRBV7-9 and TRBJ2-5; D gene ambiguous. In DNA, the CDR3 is TGTGCCAGCAGCTCATTCAAGTATGTCGAGACCCAGTACTTC. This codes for CASSSFKYVETQYF.